This T cell receptor (beta chain) emerged from a study of cytomegalovirus exposure and HLA in healthy donors. With regard to this clone: Antigen: not known.

The PCR employed 60 Vbeta primers together with 13 Jbeta primers. Here immunoSEQ multiplex PCR was the method, and the copy in TCRdb shows in-frame clones only, minus some. Among 100,000 to 120,000 clones listed, 60% to 80% were seen once. Study-wide results and caveats: Common viral pathogens seemed to be connected with several of the most significant clusters, according to a later analysis. Immune exposure was documented only through CMV serostatus.

The CDR3 consists of 11 residues. Germline CDR1 is SQVTM and CDR2 is ANQGSEA. Trimming stripped 3 bases from V and 6 bases from J, with 8 bases between. This clonotype originated in a man between 18 and 29 years old in good health and CMV-seropositive. The chain carries TRBV29-1 and TRBJ2-5; no firm D call. The material sequenced was PBMCs. This chain's CDR3 is CSVDSMKTQYF. DNA for the CDR3: TGCAGCGTTGATAGCATGAAGACCCAGTACTTC.